This entry lists 8 T cell receptor beta chains sequenced from one sample in a study of neurological immune-mediated disorders (dated by TCRdb to between 2017 and 2020). Library preparation used 5' RACE. The instrument given in TCRdb is Illumina HiSeq 2500. TCRdb handled the public reads itself, with Q25 trimming in fastp and clone calling in MiXCR, and kept productive beta chains. Here each entry gathers all rows of one CDR3 protein and keeps the most common genes and DNA. This sample is represented by approximately 77,000 distinct CDR3 sequences; approximately 9.4% of them were singletons. The ten largest clones capture about 1.8% of the sample. Sequencing was carried out using PBMCs. These receptors came from a middle-aged man in good health.

This clonotype was observed many times. The chain recombines TRBV20-1 with TRBJ2-7, with 7 bases lining up with TRBD1. Per germline, CDR1 DFQATT and CDR2 SNEGSKA (reference sequence). V shed 3 bases, J shed 1 base, and the junction held 3 bases outside the gene matches. There are 13 residues in the CDR3. Here the CDR3 reads CSARRTGSYEQYF. The DNA of the CDR3 is TGCAGTGCTAGGCGGACAGGATCCTACGAGCAGTACTTC.

This clonotype was recorded at least ten times. The chain combines TRBV28 with TRBJ1-6, with D hard to call. This CDR3 region has 15 residues. CDR1 and CDR2 from the germline V gene are MDHEN and SYDVKM. Trimming removed 6 bases at V and 6 bases at J, with 15 bases between. CDR3 region: CASRLLGWANSPLHF. CDR3 sequence (DNA): TGTGCCAGCAGGCTGCTAGGGTGGGCTAATTCACCCCTCCACTTT.

This clonotype has ten or more counts. V and J are TRBV6-5 and TRBJ1-6, with 7 bases lining up with TRBD1. The ends lost 10 bases at V and 5 bases at J; junction bases unmatched: 5. From germline, CDR1 is MNHEY and CDR2 SVGAGI. This CDR3 is 13 amino acids long. The CDR3 coding sequence is TGTGCCACAGCGGGACAGAATAATTCACCCCTCCACTTT. Encoded protein: CATAGQNNSPLHF.

This clonotype was observed at least ten times. The chain joins TRBV12-3 or TRBV12-4 to TRBJ2-4; 10 bases are shared with TRBD1. The CDR3 consists of 15 residues. The V segment lost 4 bases and the J segment 4 bases; nucleotides outside the gene matches: 4. This chain's CDR3 is CASSWTGGTKNIQYF. In DNA form, the CDR3 reads TGTGCCAGCAGTTGGACAGGGGGGACAAAAAACATTCAGTACTTC.

This clonotype has at least ten counts. This rearrangement joins TRBV5-5 to TRBJ2-1; no reliable D call. Between the trimmed V and J ends, which lost 0 bases and 7 bases, there was a span of 14 bases. The CDR3 is 15 residues long. Germline V gene lookup returns CDR1 SGHKS and CDR2 YYEKEE (reference sequence). This CDR3 reads CASSLVGFSFNEQFF. CDR3 DNA sequence: TGTGCCAGCAGCTTGGTCGGGTTCTCCTTTAATGAGCAGTTCTTC.

This clonotype was observed at least ten times. CDR3 sequence (DNA): TGCGCCAGCAGCCGGACAGGGAACACTGAAGCTTTCTTT. This gives the protein CASSRTGNTEAFF. The chain combines TRBV5-1 with TRBJ1-1, with 7 bases fitting TRBD1. Germline trimming cut 4 bases from V and 1 base from J; bases unmatched to any gene: 1. From germline, CDR1 is SGHRS and CDR2 YFSETQ. CDR3 length: 13 amino acids.

This clonotype came up many times. This chain connects TRBV28 to TRBJ1-2, with D possibly TRBD1 on 5 matching bases. The CDR3 totals 13 residues. Germline V gene data show CDR1 as MDHEN and CDR2 as SYDVKM. V shed 8 bases and J shed 4 bases, with 14 bases lying between them. In DNA form, the CDR3 reads TGTGCCAGCGTCCAGGGCAAAAGCTATGGCTACACCTTC. It is translated as CASVQGKSYGYTF.

Many counts were recorded for this clonotype. The V and J genes are TRBV7-2 and TRBJ2-7; D ambiguous. Per germline, CDR1 SGHTA and CDR2 FQGNSA. CDR3 length: 12 amino acids. V gave up 4 bases and J gave up 2 bases, with 6 bases separating them. The CDR3 region is CASSSYAYEQYF. Written as DNA, the CDR3 is TGTGCCAGCAGCTCCTATGCCTACGAGCAGTACTTC.